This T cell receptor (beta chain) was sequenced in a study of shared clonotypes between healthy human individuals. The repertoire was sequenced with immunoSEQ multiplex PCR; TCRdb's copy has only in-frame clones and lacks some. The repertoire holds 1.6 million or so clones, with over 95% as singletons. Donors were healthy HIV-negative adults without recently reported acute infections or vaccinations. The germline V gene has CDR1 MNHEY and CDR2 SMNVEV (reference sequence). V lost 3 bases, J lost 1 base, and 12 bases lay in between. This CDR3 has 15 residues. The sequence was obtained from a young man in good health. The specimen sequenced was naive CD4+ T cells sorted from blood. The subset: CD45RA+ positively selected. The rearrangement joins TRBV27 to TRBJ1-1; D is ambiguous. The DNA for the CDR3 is TGTGCCAGCAGTTTTTTCTGGTCGAGGAACACTGAAGCTTTCTTT. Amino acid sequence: CASSFFWSRNTEAFF.